Reported below is one T cell receptor (beta chain). Amplification used 60 V beta primers and 13 J beta primers. Repertoires were generated with immunoSEQ multiplex PCR, while TCRdb's copy carries only in-frame clones and drops some. This sample yields tens of thousands of clones, of which roughly 87% are seen a single time; under 2.5% belongs to the top ten. From germline, CDR1 is MNHEY and CDR2 SVGAGI. The V end was cut by 6 bases, the J end by 4 bases, with 12 bases between. The CDR3 runs to 14 residues. This sample is drawn from a study of glioma-infiltrating T cells after dendritic cell vaccination.

The TCR comes from a human donor with glioblastoma. Source: blood, taken before dendritic cell vaccination. This chain uses TRBV6-5 with TRBJ2-2; perhaps TRBD2 as D (6 bases). The DNA of the CDR3 is TGTGCCAGCAGCCGCGGGGTGGCCACCGGGGAGCTGTTTTTT. It specifies CASSRGVATGELFF.